These 27 T cell receptor beta chains originate from one sample sequenced in a study of PD-1 blockade in classical Hodgkin lymphoma (TCRdb year 2020). The time point tag for this specimen amounts to: cycle 2 day 1 (C2D1) of nivolumab. All trial patients had relapsed after autologous stem cell transplantation, with cohorts A, B and C differing in prior brentuximab vedotin exposure. The receptor library was made with the immunoSEQ multiplex PCR assay. In its TCRdb copy, this immuneACCESS table keeps in-frame sequences only and misses some clones. Where compared with another copy, unresolved V genes explain less than half of these, and the others have no known cause. Here the sample has 50,000 to 85,000 clones; about 70% occur a single time. Of the sample, about 9.1% is held by the ten largest clones. The sample here was peripheral blood mononuclear cells (PBMCs), taken before the second cycle of nivolumab. The source of these receptors is a human donor with classical Hodgkin lymphoma.

This sequence joins TRBV9 and TRBJ1-1, with 8 bases aligning to TRBD1. This CDR3 is built from 14 residues. Trimming cost V 6 bases and J 3 bases; bases outside gene matches: 7. Germline V gene sequence: CDR1 SGDLS, CDR2 YYNGEE. DNA for the CDR3: TGTGCCAGCACCCCCTCGGACAGGGACACTGAAGCTTTCTTT. The encoded protein is CASTPSDRDTEAFF.

V gene TRBV5-4 combines with J gene TRBJ1-2; D is unclear. This CDR3 comprises 15 residues. V lost 0 bases, J lost 0 bases, and 9 bases lay in between. The germline V gene encodes CDR1 SGHNT and CDR2 YYREEE (reference sequence). CDR3 bases: TGTGCCAGCAGCTTGGACCGGGCAACTAACTATGGCTACACCTTC. This codes for CASSLDRATNYGYTF. The complete variable domain, with remaining parts taken from reference TRBV5-4 and TRBJ1-2, reads ETGVTQSPTHLIKTRGQQVTLRCSSQSGHNTVSWYQQALGQGPQFIFQYYREEENGRGNFPPRFSGLQFPNYSSELNVNALELDDSALYLCASSLDRATNYGYTFGSGTRLTVV.

V and J are TRBV7-8 and TRBJ2-1, with D possibly TRBD2 on 5 matching bases. V lost 1 base, J lost 15 bases, and 10 bases lay in between. The CDR3 is 11 residues long. Germline V gene sequence: CDR1 SGHVS, CDR2 FQNEAQ. For the CDR3, the DNA is TGTGCCAGCAGCTTAGGGGTGGGAGTGTTCTTC. Its protein product is CASSLGVGVFF.

The chain couples TRBV4-1 to TRBJ2-1; D is perhaps TRBD2 (6 bases). Germline CDR1 and CDR2: MGHRA and YSYEKL. CDR3 length: 17 residues. Trimming took off 1 base at V and 0 bases at J, with 13 bases between the two ends. The CDR3 DNA follows: TGCGCCAGCAGCCAAGCCCTGACTAGGAGCTCCTACAATGAGCAGTTCTTC. This codes for CASSQALTRSSYNEQFF.

V gene TRBV9 combines with J gene TRBJ1-4; 8 nucleotides agree with TRBD1. J lost 3 bases, V lost 3 bases, and 1 base had no gene match. CDR3 size: 14 residues. The germline V gene encodes CDR1 SGDLS and CDR2 YYNGEE. The CDR3 DNA sequence: TGTGCCAGCAGCGCGACAGGGGCTAATGAAAAACTGTTTTTT. It encodes CASSATGANEKLFF.

In this sample, this clone turned up once. The chain has TRBV27 and TRBJ1-1; possible D gene TRBD1, 6 bases. The germline gives CDR1 MNHEY, CDR2 SMNVEV (reference sequence). V gave up 7 bases and J gave up 2 bases, with 14 bases separating them. The CDR3 has 14 residues. CDR3: CASTLRGGNTEAFF. The CDR3, as DNA: TGTGCCAGCACACTTAGAGGGGGTAACACTGAAGCTTTCTTT.

The CDR3 DNA follows: TGTGCCAGCAGCGTAATGGGGAAGAACACCGGGGAGCTGTTTTTT. Amino acid sequence: CASSVMGKNTGELFF. The chain joins TRBV9 to TRBJ2-2, with no clear D. The V end lost 1 base, the J end lost 1 base, and 8 bases lay between the germline ends. The germline CDR1 and CDR2 sequences are SGDLS and YYNGEE. This CDR3 is 15 amino acids long.

This clone occurred once. This chain joins TRBV5-1 and TRBJ2-7; D might be TRBD2 (7 bases). Germline lookup yields CDR1 SGHRS and CDR2 YFSETQ. The CDR3 consists of 14 residues. V was clipped by 4 bases and J by 0 bases, with 11 bases between them. The CDR3 loop is CASSEGGASYEQYF. The CDR3 region has the DNA TGCGCCAGCAGCGAGGGGGGGGCCTCCTACGAGCAGTACTTC.

The chain has TRBV5-1 and TRBJ1-4; D is uncertain. The length of the CDR3 is 14 residues. The germline V gene encodes CDR1 SGHRS and CDR2 YFSETQ. Trimming left V 4 bases short and J 7 bases short, with 14 bases between. This CDR3 reads CASSDPTLREKLFF. The CDR3 DNA reads TGCGCCAGCAGCGATCCCACCCTTCGTGAAAAACTGTTTTTT.

The chain links TRBV7-9 to TRBJ1-1; no firm D call. Per germline, CDR1 SEHNR and CDR2 FQNEAQ (reference sequence). Trimming shortened V by 0 bases and J by 0 bases, and 5 bases separated the two germline ends. This CDR3 has 14 amino acids. The CDR3, as DNA: TGTGCCAGCAGCTTAGCTCTCATGAACACTGAAGCTTTCTTT. This gives the protein CASSLALMNTEAFF.

The chain has TRBV9 and TRBJ2-3, with D unresolved. This CDR3 is built from 12 residues. Trimming removed 4 bases from V and 8 bases from J, with 11 bases in between. Germline assignment: CDR1 SGDLS and CDR2 YYNGEE. CDR3 protein: CASSFLLGTQYF. The CDR3 DNA is TGTGCCAGCAGCTTCCTACTGGGTACGCAGTATTTT.

On this clone: The CDR3 ends on some other residue instead of the conserved phenylalanine or tryptophan, so this is likely a read error. The genes are TRBV7-8 and TRBJ1-5; unclear D gene. CDR3 size: 15 residues. Germline-derived CDR1 and CDR2 are SGHVS and FQNEAQ. Trimming stripped 3 bases from V and 1 base from J, with 10 bases between. Written as DNA, the CDR3 is TGTGCCAGCAGCTTTATCAGAGGAAGCAATCAGCCCCAGCATCTT. It codes for CASSFIRGSNQPQHL.

V is TRBV2 and J is TRBJ1-3, with D unresolved. Germline V lookup: CDR1 SNHLY, CDR2 FYNNEI. V shed 5 bases and J shed 3 bases, with 23 bases lying between them. CDR3 length: 18 residues. DNA of the CDR3: TGTGCCAGCAGTCCAGCTACACCAATACGGCCTCTTGGAAACACCATATATTTT. This gives the protein CASSPATPIRPLGNTIYF. The whole variable domain, remainder taken from reference TRBV2 and TRBJ1-3, is EPEVTQTPSHQVTQMGQEVILRCVPISNHLYFYWYRQILGQKVEFLVSFYNNEISEKSEIFDDQFSVERPDGSNFTLKIRSTKLEDSAMYFCASSPATPIRPLGNTIYFGEGSWLTVV.

This clone was seen a single time. V gene TRBV5-1 combines with J gene TRBJ1-3; 9 positions agree with TRBD1. Losses at the gene ends were 4 bases for V and 4 bases for J; bases not matched to a gene: 6. CDR1 SGHRS and CDR2 YFSETQ come from the germline V gene. This CDR3 spans 15 amino acids. As DNA, the CDR3 is TGCGCCAGCAGCCCGGACAGGGGAACCGGAAACACCATATATTTT. It is translated as CASSPDRGTGNTIYF.

This rearrangement joins TRBV2 to TRBJ2-1, with D perhaps assigned TRBD1 or TRBD2 (5 bases each). The V end was cut by 6 bases, the J end by 0 bases, with 15 bases between. This CDR3 contains 16 residues. The germline V gene has CDR1 SNHLY and CDR2 FYNNEI. The CDR3 reads CASSREGASSYNEQFF. The CDR3 DNA follows: TGTGCCAGCAGCCGGGAAGGGGCAAGCTCCTACAATGAGCAGTTCTTC.

This chain uses TRBV30 with TRBJ2-7, with 7 bases identical to TRBD2. Germline values: CDR1 GTSNPN, CDR2 SVGIG (reference sequence). The CDR3 loop spans 13 amino acids. The trim removed 5 bases at V and 2 bases at J, leaving 6 bases unmatched. CDR3 in amino acids: CAWSGLPPYEQYF. CDR3 DNA: TGTGCCTGGTCGGGACTACCGCCCTACGAGCAGTACTTC. Looking up the rest from reference TRBV30 and TRBJ2-7 gives the full variable domain: SQTIHQWPATLVQPVGSPLSLECTVEGTSNPNLYWYRQAAGRGLQLLFYSVGIGQISSEVPQNLSASRPQDRQFILSSKKLLLSDSGFYLCAWSGLPPYEQYFGPGTRLTVT.

The J gene is TRBJ2-7, the V gene TRBV7-6, with 9 bases aligning to TRBD1. Per germline, CDR1 SGHVS and CDR2 FNYEAQ. The CDR3 runs to 13 residues. The trim removed 6 bases at V and 5 bases at J, leaving 5 bases unmatched. The CDR3 loop is CASSRTGVNEQYF. The CDR3 bases are TGTGCCAGCAGTCGGACAGGGGTTAACGAGCAGTACTTC.

This clone appeared a few times. The chain joins TRBV28 to TRBJ2-1; a weak D match, TRBD2 (6 bases). The V end lost 1 base, the J end lost 5 bases, and 18 bases lay between the germline ends. CDR1 MDHEN and CDR2 SYDVKM come from the germline V gene. The CDR3 has 17 residues. The CDR3 nucleotides are TGTGCCAGCAGTTTATACGGCGGGGCCACCATGAACAATGAGCAGTTCTTC. Amino acid sequence: CASSLYGGATMNNEQFF.

V is TRBV5-8 and J is TRBJ2-4; D is uncertain. The CDR3 is made up of 16 amino acids. Trimming stripped 1 base from V and 0 bases from J, with 11 bases between. From germline, CDR1 is SGHTS and CDR2 YDEGEE. CDR3 bases: TGTGCCAGCAGCTTGAAGGGAAATGTAGCCAAAAACATTCAGTACTTC. It codes for CASSLKGNVAKNIQYF.

This clone qualifies as medium-sized. The genes are TRBV2 and TRBJ1-6; no firm D call. The germline gives CDR1 SNHLY, CDR2 FYNNEI. CDR3 size: 15 residues. With 1 base removed from V and 7 bases from J, the gap between germline ends came to 11 bases. The CDR3 nucleotides are TGTGCCAGCAGTGAAGAAGTCAGAGAGAATTCACCCCTCCACTTT. This gives the protein CASSEEVRENSPLHF.

This clone was detected only a few times. This sequence joins TRBV11-2 and TRBJ2-1; possible D gene TRBD1, 6 bases. The germline CDR1 and CDR2 sequences are SGHAT and FQNNGV. CDR3 length equals 14 residues. V dropped 2 bases and J dropped 4 bases, with 9 bases sitting between them. The CDR3 is CASSLRGYYNEQFF. Written as DNA, the CDR3 is TGTGCCAGCAGCTTAAGGGGGTATTACAATGAGCAGTTCTTC.

This clone was recorded once. The chain employs TRBV2 and TRBJ2-5; D not certain. The CDR3 extends over 14 amino acids. Trimming cost V 3 bases and J 4 bases, with 12 bases left between them. The germline V gene has CDR1 SNHLY and CDR2 FYNNEI. For the CDR3, the DNA is TGTGCCAGCAGTGACGGCGCCGGAAGAGAGACCCAGTACTTC. This translates into CASSDGAGRETQYF. Together with reference TRBV2 and TRBJ2-5, the CDR3 gives the full variable domain: EPEVTQTPSHQVTQMGQEVILRCVPISNHLYFYWYRQILGQKVEFLVSFYNNEISEKSEIFDDQFSVERPDGSNFTLKIRSTKLEDSAMYFCASSDGAGRETQYFGPGTRLLVL.

This clone has a handful of counts. V is TRBV5-1 and J is TRBJ1-1, with D perhaps TRBD1 (5 bases). The germline gives CDR1 SGHRS, CDR2 YFSETQ. The CDR3 has 13 amino acids. Trimming left V 4 bases short and J 1 base short, with 8 bases between. The CDR3 DNA sequence: TGCGCCAGCAGCCTACAGGAGAACACTGAAGCTTTCTTT. It yields the protein CASSLQENTEAFF.

This clone has just a few counts. The rearrangement links TRBV9 to TRBJ2-7; a possible D gene is TRBD2 (6 bases). The CDR3 contains 15 residues. The V and J ends lost 4 bases and 2 bases respectively, with 16 bases between them. Germline V lookup: CDR1 SGDLS, CDR2 YYNGEE. CDR3 protein: CASSPRGWGAYEQYF. In DNA, the CDR3 is TGTGCCAGCAGCCCCCGAGGATGGGGGGCCTACGAGCAGTACTTC. The whole variable domain, filled in from reference TRBV9 and TRBJ2-7, reads DSGVTQTPKHLITATGQRVTLRCSPRSGDLSVYWYQQSLDQGLQFLIQYYNGEERAKGNILERFSAQQFPDLHSELNLSSLELGDSALYFCASSPRGWGAYEQYFGPGTRLTVT.

The chain couples TRBV28 to TRBJ2-5; D perhaps matches TRBD1 (6 bases). Germline CDR1 MDHEN, CDR2 SYDVKM. V was cut by 5 bases and J by 1 base, with 11 bases left in between. This CDR3 region has 14 residues. CDR3 amino acids: CASSPRTAQETQYF. In DNA form, the CDR3 reads TGTGCCAGCAGTCCTCGGACAGCCCAAGAGACCCAGTACTTC.

This clone was picked up many times. Within the sample, other DNA sequences also encode this same CDR3. This chain links TRBV9 with TRBJ2-1, with 8 nucleotides matching TRBD2. Germline CDR1 and CDR2: SGDLS and YYNGEE. Germline trimming cut 0 bases from V and 4 bases from J; bases unmatched to any gene: 3. This CDR3 has 15 residues. For the CDR3, the DNA is TGTGCCAGCAGCGTAGACGGGAGGGCTTACAATGAGCAGTTCTTC. It yields the protein CASSVDGRAYNEQFF.

This clone has a handful of counts. The V call is TRBV5-1, the J call TRBJ2-1, with D tentatively TRBD2 (5 bases). V was clipped by 1 base and J by 2 bases, with 7 bases between them. The CDR3 totals 14 residues. Germline-derived CDR1 and CDR2 are SGHRS and YFSETQ. For the CDR3, the DNA is TGCGCCAGCAGCTTGAGCGGTCCCTACAATGAGCAGTTCTTC. This translates into CASSLSGPYNEQFF.